Following are 8 T cell receptor beta chains from one sample sequenced in a study of metastatic and nonmetastatic thyroid tumors (dated by TCRdb to 2020 to 2022). The library was built by means of PCR. The reads were generated on an Illumina HiSeq 4000. TCRdb took the public reads, trimmed them with fastp at Q25, ran MiXCR for clone calling and kept in-frame beta chains. The sample yields some 86,000 clones; under 15% were counted once. The ten top clones hold around 10% of the sample. Before undergoing thyroid surgery, none of the patients had been given any kind of treatment. The sample comprised tumor tissue. The receptors here all came from a female donor with papillary thyroid cancer or a benign thyroid nodule (not recorded which). Some clones in this sample may be carry-over from other donors' samples.

This clone has at least ten counts. The chain is built from TRBV30 and TRBJ2-7; TRBD1 matches 7 bases. The CDR3 is made up of 14 amino acids. In germline, CDR1 is GTSNPN, CDR2 SVGIG (reference sequence). V dropped 1 base and J dropped 7; count of bases not matched to a gene: 10. CDR3 bases: TGTGCCTGGAGTGGGTCACAGGGGTTCGGAGAGCAGTACTTC. It encodes CAWSGSQGFGEQYF.

There are many counts of this clone. Other DNA sequences within the sample encode an identical CDR3. The V gene is TRBV15, the J gene TRBJ2-3; D uncertain. V shed 6 bases and J shed 0 bases, with 16 bases lying between them. This CDR3 is built from 16 residues. Germline CDR1 is LNHNV and CDR2 is YYDKDF (reference sequence). CDR3 in amino acids: CATSTFVTLSTDTQYF. The CDR3, as DNA: TGTGCCACCAGTACTTTCGTGACCCTAAGCACAGATACGCAGTATTTT.

This clone was seen many times. V gene TRBV5-5 combines with J gene TRBJ2-7; the match to TRBD1 covers 10 bases. The germline V gene has CDR1 SGHKS and CDR2 YYEKEE (reference sequence). This CDR3 is built from 17 residues. V lost 3 bases, J lost 3 bases, and 12 bases stayed unmatched. The CDR3 region has the DNA TGTGCCAGCAGCTCGGCGCACCGGGACAGGGGCTTCTACGAGCAGTACTTC. This gives the protein CASSSAHRDRGFYEQYF.

V gene TRBV20-1 combines with J gene TRBJ2-2; D gene unclear. CDR1 and CDR2 from the germline V gene are DFQATT and SNEGSKA (reference sequence). The CDR3 is 11 amino acids. The V and J ends lost 6 bases and 5 bases respectively, with 7 bases between them. The CDR3, as DNA: TGCAGTGCAGAGGTAACCGGGGAGCTGTTTTTT. Amino acid sequence: CSAEVTGELFF.

This clone has ten or more counts. This same CDR3 is encoded by further DNA sequences in the sample. The chain carries TRBV2 and TRBJ1-2; 12 bases are shared with TRBD1. The germline gives CDR1 SNHLY, CDR2 FYNNEI. This CDR3 is built from 15 residues. V shed 6 bases, J shed 7 bases, and the junction held 9 bases outside the gene matches. In DNA form, the CDR3 reads TGTGCCAGCAGCGCCCCGGGACAGGGGGCGTCTGGCTACACCTTC. As protein: CASSAPGQGASGYTF.

This clone was detected a few times. This chain links TRBV30 with TRBJ2-4; TRBD1 matches 7 bases. The J segment lost 7 bases and the V segment lost 0 bases, leaving 12 bases of the junction unmatched. There are 16 residues in the CDR3. Germline V gene data show CDR1 as GTSNPN and CDR2 as SVGIG (reference sequence). The CDR3: CAWSVGGTVGGNIQYF. CDR3 sequence (DNA): TGTGCCTGGAGTGTAGGTGGGACAGTTGGCGGCAACATTCAGTACTTC. The full variable domain, completed using reference TRBV30 and TRBJ2-4, is SQTIHQWPATLVQPVGSPLSLECTVEGTSNPNLYWYRQAAGRGLQLLFYSVGIGQISSEVPQNLSASRPQDRQFILSSKKLLLSDSGFYLCAWSVGGTVGGNIQYFGAGTRLSVL.

This clone was counted at least ten times. The chain's CDR3 is CASSVWTSGIISSTDTQYF. The CDR3 nucleotides read TGTGCCAGCAGTGTTTGGACTAGCGGGATAATTTCTAGCACAGATACGCAGTATTTT. The rearrangement uses TRBV28 and TRBJ2-3, with 12 positions matching TRBD2. Germline-derived CDR1 and CDR2 are MDHEN and SYDVKM. V lost 5 bases and J lost 0; bases outside the gene matches: 12. The CDR3 runs to 19 residues.

In this sample, this clone turned up many times. V and J are TRBV29-1 and TRBJ2-3; TRBD2 matches at 10 bases. Trimming at V came to 8 bases and at J to 3 bases, leaving 5 bases not matched to a gene. The germline V gene has CDR1 SQVTM and CDR2 ANQGSEA. This CDR3 is 13 amino acids long. CDR3 sequence reads: CSTRAGGTDTQYF. The CDR3, as DNA: TGCAGCACCAGAGCGGGAGGGACAGATACGCAGTATTTT.